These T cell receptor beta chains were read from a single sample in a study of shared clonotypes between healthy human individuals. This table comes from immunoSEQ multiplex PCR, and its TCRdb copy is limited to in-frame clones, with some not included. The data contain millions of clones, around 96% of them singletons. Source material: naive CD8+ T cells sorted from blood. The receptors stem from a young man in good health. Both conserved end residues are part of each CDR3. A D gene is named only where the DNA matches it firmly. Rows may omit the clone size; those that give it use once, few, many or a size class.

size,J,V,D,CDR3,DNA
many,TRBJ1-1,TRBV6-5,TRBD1,CASKVTGGGTEAFF,TGTGCCAGCAAAGTAACAGGGGGCGGCACTGAAGCTTTCTTT
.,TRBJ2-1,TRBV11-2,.,CASSLGTNLGNEQFF,TGTGCCAGCAGCTTAGGGACAAATTTGGGCAATGAGCAGTTCTTC
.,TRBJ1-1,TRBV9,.,CASSVDVGTEAFF,TGTGCCAGCAGCGTAGACGTGGGAACTGAAGCTTTCTTT
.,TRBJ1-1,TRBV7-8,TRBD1,CASSLSPVVQGALATEAFF,TGTGCCAGCAGCCTCTCCCCAGTGGTGCAGGGGGCTTTGGCTACTGAAGCTTTCTTT
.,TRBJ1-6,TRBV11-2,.,CASSLGRGWNSPLHF,TGTGCCAGCAGCTTAGGAAGGGGATGGAATTCACCCCTCCACTTT
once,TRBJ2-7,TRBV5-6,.,CASSHRSEPTYEQYF,TGTGCCAGCAGCCACCGTAGCGAACCAACCTACGAGCAGTACTTC
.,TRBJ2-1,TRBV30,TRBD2,CAWWSGVPSSYNEQFF,TGTGCCTGGTGGAGCGGGGTCCCTAGCTCCTACAATGAGCAGTTCTTC
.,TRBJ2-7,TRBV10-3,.,CAISEVGRSYEQYF,TGTGCCATCAGTGAGGTCGGACGAAGCTACGAGCAGTACTTC
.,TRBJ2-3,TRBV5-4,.,CASSLTWGTDTQYF,TGTGCCAGCAGCTTAACGTGGGGGACAGATACGCAGTATTTT
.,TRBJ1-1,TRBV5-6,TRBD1,CASSLVPGQGANTEAFF,TGTGCCAGCAGCTTAGTACCGGGACAGGGGGCGAACACTGAAGCTTTCTTT
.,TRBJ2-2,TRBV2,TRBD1,CASSEGDRGTTGELFF,TGTGCCAGCAGTGAAGGGGACAGGGGAACCACCGGGGAGCTGTTTTTT
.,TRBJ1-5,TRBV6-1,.,CASSEMPAYSNQPQHF,TGTGCCAGCAGTGAAATGCCAGCTTATAGCAATCAGCCCCAGCATTTT
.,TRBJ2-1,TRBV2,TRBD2,CASSEPAGGGTYSYNEQFF,TGTGCCAGCAGTGAACCCGCGGGAGGGGGAACTTACTCCTACAATGAGCAGTTCTTC
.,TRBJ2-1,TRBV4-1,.,CASSRTDSSYNEQFF,TGCGCCAGCAGCCGGACGGATAGCTCCTACAATGAGCAGTTCTTC
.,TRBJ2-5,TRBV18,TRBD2,CASSPLAGETQYF,TGTGCCAGCTCACCACTAGCGGGAGAGACCCAGTACTTC
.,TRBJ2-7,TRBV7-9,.,CASSATGPIFHEQYF,TGTGCCAGCAGCGCGACGGGCCCGATTTTCCACGAGCAGTACTTC
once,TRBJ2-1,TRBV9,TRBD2,CASSVGPALAGGPSYNEQFF,TGTGCCAGCAGCGTAGGCCCCGCACTAGCGGGAGGACCCTCCTACAATGAGCAGTTCTTC
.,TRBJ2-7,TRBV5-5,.,CASSLAGRVAYEQYF,TGTGCCAGCAGCTTGGCAGGCAGGGTCGCCTACGAGCAGTACTTC
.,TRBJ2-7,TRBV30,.,CAFIRASYEQYF,TGTGCCTTTATCAGGGCTAGCTACGAGCAGTACTTC
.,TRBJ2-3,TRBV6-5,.,CASSPSAGSTDTQYF,TGTGCCAGCAGCCCCTCGGCGGGCAGCACAGATACGCAGTATTTT
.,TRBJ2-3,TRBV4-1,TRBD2,CASSQASGVVDTQYF,TGCGCCAGCAGCCAAGCTAGCGGGGTGGTAGATACGCAGTATTTT
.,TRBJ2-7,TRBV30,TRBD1,CAWGDGQGASYEQYF,TGTGCCTGGGGAGACGGACAGGGGGCTTCGTACGAGCAGTACTTC
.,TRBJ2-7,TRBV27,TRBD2,CASSLIAGGLYEQYF,TGTGCCAGCAGTTTGATAGCGGGAGGGCTCTACGAGCAGTACTTC
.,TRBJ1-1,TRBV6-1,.,CASSVGYPNTEAFF,TGTGCCAGCAGCGTGGGGTACCCTAACACTGAAGCTTTCTTT
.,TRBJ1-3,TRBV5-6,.,CASSFGNSGNTIYF,TGTGCCAGCAGCTTCGGAAACTCTGGAAACACCATATATTTT
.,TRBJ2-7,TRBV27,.,CASSPSGGTLSYEQYF,TGTGCCAGCAGTCCATCTGGAGGCACCCTCTCCTACGAGCAGTACTTC
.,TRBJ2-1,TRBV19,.,CASSIKGALYNEQFF,TGTGCCAGTAGTATAAAAGGGGCTCTATACAATGAGCAGTTCTTC
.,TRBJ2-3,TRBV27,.,CASSSLSLRDTQYF,TGTGCCAGCAGTTCACTCAGCCTAAGAGATACGCAGTATTTT
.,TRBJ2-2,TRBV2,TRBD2,CASSLTSGANTGELFF,TGTGCCAGCAGTCTAACTAGCGGGGCGAACACCGGGGAGCTGTTTTTT
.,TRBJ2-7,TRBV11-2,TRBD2,CASSQASGAYEQYF,TGTGCCAGCAGCCAAGCTAGCGGGGCATACGAGCAGTACTTC
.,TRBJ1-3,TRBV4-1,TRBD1,CASSQAGTGSGNTIYF,TGCGCCAGCAGCCAAGCTGGGACAGGCTCTGGAAACACCATATATTTT
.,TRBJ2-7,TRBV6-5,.,CASSYSIGYEQYF,TGTGCCAGCAGTTACTCGATTGGGTACGAGCAGTACTTC
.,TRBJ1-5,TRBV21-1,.,CASSLRNSRNQPQHF,TGTGCCAGCAGCCTACGAAACAGCCGCAATCAGCCCCAGCATTTT
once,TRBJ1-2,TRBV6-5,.,CASSYSTANYGYTF,TGTGCCAGCAGTTACTCGACAGCTAACTATGGCTACACCTTC
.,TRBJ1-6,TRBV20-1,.,CSARDKGTLHF,TGCAGTGCTAGAGATAAGGGGACCCTCCACTTT
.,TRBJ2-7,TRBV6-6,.,CASWEAGGWKEQYF,TGTGCCAGCTGGGAGGCAGGGGGTTGGAAAGAGCAGTACTTC
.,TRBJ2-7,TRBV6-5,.,CASSTIRYEQYF,TGTGCCAGCAGTACCATCCGGTACGAGCAGTACTTC
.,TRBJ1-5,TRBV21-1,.,CASSKDGQWSCQPQHF,TGTGCCAGCAGCAAAGATGGACAGTGGTCGTGCCAGCCCCAGCATTTT
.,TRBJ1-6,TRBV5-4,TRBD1,CASSQTGSSYNSPLHF,TGTGCCAGCAGTCAGACAGGGAGCTCCTATAATTCACCCCTCCACTTT
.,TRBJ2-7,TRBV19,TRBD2,CASSPGLAGYEQYF,TGTGCCAGTAGCCCCGGACTAGCGGGGTACGAGCAGTACTTC
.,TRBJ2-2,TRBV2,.,CAISTEPNTGELFF,TGTGCCATCTCGACAGAGCCGAACACCGGGGAGCTGTTTTTT
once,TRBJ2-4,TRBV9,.,CASSVGGTPMLGENIQYF,TGTGCCAGCAGCGTAGGGGGGACTCCCATGTTGGGCGAAAACATTCAGTACTTC
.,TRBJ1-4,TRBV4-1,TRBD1,CASSPRTGLMEKLFF,TGCGCCAGCAGCCCGCGGACAGGGCTGATGGAAAAACTGTTTTTT
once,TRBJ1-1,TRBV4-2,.,CASSQVAGATEAFF,TGTGCCAGCAGCCAAGTTGCAGGGGCCACTGAAGCTTTCTTT
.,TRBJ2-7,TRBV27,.,CASSLYGQPYEQYF,TGTGCCAGCAGTTTATATGGACAGCCCTACGAGCAGTACTTC
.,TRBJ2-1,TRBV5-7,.,CASSFEFGGSRNEQFF,TGTGCCAGCAGCTTCGAGTTCGGGGGCTCTCGGAATGAGCAGTTCTTC
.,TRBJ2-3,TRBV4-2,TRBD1,CASSPGTGSTDTQYF,TGTGCCAGCAGCCCCGGGACAGGAAGCACAGATACGCAGTATTTT
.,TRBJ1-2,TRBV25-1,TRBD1,CASSDDRGRLYGYTF,TGTGCCAGCAGTGATGATAGGGGGCGCCTCTATGGCTACACCTTC
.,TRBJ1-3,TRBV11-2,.,CASSSINSGNTIYF,TGTGCCAGCAGCTCAATCAACTCTGGAAACACCATATATTTT
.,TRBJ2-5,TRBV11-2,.,CASSLRLTDQETQYF,TGTGCCAGCAGCTTAAGGTTGACAGACCAAGAGACCCAGTACTTC
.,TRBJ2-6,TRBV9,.,CASSGAGANVLTF,TGTGCCAGCAGCGGTGCTGGGGCCAACGTCCTGACTTTC
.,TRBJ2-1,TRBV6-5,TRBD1,CASSYITGGNEQFF,TGTGCCAGCAGTTACATAACAGGGGGCAATGAGCAGTTCTTC
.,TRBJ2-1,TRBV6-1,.,CASSDWSYNEQFF,TGTGCCAGCAGTGATTGGTCGTACAATGAGCAGTTCTTC
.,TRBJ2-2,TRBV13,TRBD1,CASSPGGADRGYANTGELFF,TGTGCCAGCAGCCCCGGTGGAGCCGACAGGGGGTACGCGAACACCGGGGAGCTGTTTTTT
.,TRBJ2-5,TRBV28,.,CASSPHRGVRETQYF,TGTGCCAGCAGTCCCCATCGCGGGGTTAGAGAGACCCAGTACTTC
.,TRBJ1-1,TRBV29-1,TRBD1,CSVGQGITWGTEAFF,TGCAGCGTTGGACAGGGGATTACGTGGGGCACTGAAGCTTTCTTT
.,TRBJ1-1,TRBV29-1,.,CSVVRPNTEAFF,TGCAGCGTTGTACGGCCGAACACTGAAGCTTTCTTT
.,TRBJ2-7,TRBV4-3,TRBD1,CASSQAGLTGGQNEQYF,TGCGCCAGCAGCCAAGCTGGCCTTACAGGGGGCCAGAACGAGCAGTACTTC
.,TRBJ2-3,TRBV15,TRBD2,CATSEGGPVDGTDTQYF,TGTGCCACCAGCGAGGGAGGGCCGGTTGATGGCACAGATACGCAGTATTTT
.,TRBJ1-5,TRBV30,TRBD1,CAWSTGTGNTPQHF,TGTGCCTGGAGTACCGGGACAGGCAATACGCCCCAGCATTTT